Below are 6 T cell receptor beta chains sequenced from a single sample in a study of CD8 T cells in ankylosing spondylitis. These receptors have no identified antigens. Study-wide points: A motif of eight highly homologous TCR beta variants was seen as apparently characteristic of ankylosing spondylitis blood.

TCRdb re-called the 5' RACE reads through MiXCR, storing one row per CDR3 protein. The profile shows about 540,000 distinct CDR3 sequences, roughly an eighth of them singletons. The sample taken for sequencing was blood, either unsorted or a sorted T cell fraction (not recorded which). The receptor source for this set is a male donor with ankylosing spondylitis.

Ten or more counts support this clonotype. The rearrangement uses TRBV29-1 and TRBJ1-5, with a weak D call TRBD1 (6 bases). CDR1 is SQVTM and CDR2 is ANQGSEA in the germline V gene. Deletions cut 5 bases from V and 7 bases from J, with 15 bases between. The CDR3 loop spans 13 amino acids. Here the CDR3 reads CSVQGNSGQPQHF. CDR3 DNA sequence: TGCAGCGTTCAGGGGAACTCGGGGCAGCCCCAGCATTTT.

This clonotype showed up many times. The chain combines TRBV27 with TRBJ2-2; 8 nucleotides match TRBD1. The J segment lost 6 bases and the V segment lost 6 bases, leaving 6 bases of the junction unmatched. Germline V gene lookup returns CDR1 MNHEY and CDR2 SMNVEV (reference sequence). This CDR3 has 14 amino acids. The CDR3 here is CASSPGRGPGELFF. In nucleotides, the CDR3 is TGTGCCAGCAGCCCCGGCAGGGGGCCCGGGGAGCTGTTTTTT.

Only a few counts were recorded for this clonotype. This chain connects TRBV20-1 to TRBJ1-1; D may be TRBD1 (6 bases). This CDR3 is built from 13 residues. Germline V lookup: CDR1 DFQATT, CDR2 SNEGSKA (reference sequence). V dropped 7 bases and J dropped 2 bases, with 14 bases sitting between them. The CDR3 bases are TGCAGTGTCCCTAGCAGGGGCAACACTGAAGCTTTCTTT. Translation gives CSVPSRGNTEAFF.

There are a few counts of this clonotype. At one boundary the junction diverges from the germline segment, which might be a read error. The chain combines TRBV3-1 with TRBJ2-1; weak D call: TRBD2 (6 bases). CDR3 length equals 12 residues. Per germline, CDR1 LGHDT and CDR2 YNNKEL (reference sequence). The CDR3 nucleotides read TGTGCCAGCAGCCCTTTCGGCGGGACCCTCCAGTTC. This translates into CASSPFGGTLQF.

This clonotype was detected a few times. The chain joins TRBV4-2 to TRBJ1-1, with TRBD1 matching 7 bases. V dropped 4 bases and J dropped 5; count of bases not matched to a gene: 10. CDR1 LGHNA and CDR2 YNFKEQ come from the germline V gene. The CDR3 spans 15 residues. Here the CDR3 DNA reads TGTGCCAGCAGCCCTTACCTCACAGGGGAAACTGAAGCTTTCTTT. Translating gives CASSPYLTGETEAFF.

This clonotype occurred a few times. The chain uses TRBV7-2 and TRBJ1-1; D ambiguous. Germline CDR1 and CDR2: SGHTA and FQGNSA. The CDR3 is made up of 14 amino acids. With 5 bases removed from V and 3 bases from J, the gap between germline ends came to 13 bases. The CDR3 sequence is CASSPDAAYTEAFF. CDR3 in DNA: TGTGCCAGCAGCCCGGACGCAGCTTACACTGAAGCTTTCTTT.